A single T cell receptor (beta chain) is shown here with its context. Its binding antigen is unknown. No clone much larger than this one lies a single base away; base qualities are absent. The sample originates from a study of CD8 T cells in ankylosing spondylitis (dated by TCRdb to 2016 to 2017). Turning to the overall study: T cell receptor beta repertoires were profiled in healthy donors and ankylosing spondylitis patients so that disease-linked TCR variants could be found. The whole study cohort included 108 healthy donors and under 30 ankylosing spondylitis patients. Peripheral blood was sampled, and synovial fluid was also collected from ankylosing spondylitis patients.

According to the germline V gene (reference sequence), CDR1 reads DFQATT and CDR2 reads SNEGSKA. V has 6 bases trimmed and J has 5 bases trimmed; junction bases matching no gene number 22. Reading from cysteine to phenylalanine, the CDR3 counts 19 amino acids. Solely the CDR3 DNA is kept, with 57 bases framed from the first base. The sequencer listed for this sample is Illumina HiSeq 2500. Quantitative 5'-RACE with molecular barcodes was the method used to prepare the TCR beta libraries. Per the authors' processing: To identify disease-linked TCR variants, a new computational method was used, one built on a probabilistic model of VDJ rearrangement. The public reads were reanalyzed by TCRdb: fastp trimming at Q25, MiXCR alignment, in-frame beta chains only. Rows matching on CDR3 protein sequence are summarized as one entry with the most common DNA and genes. TCRdb, not the authors, supplied the V and J calls. In all, the sample holds around 250,000 distinct CDR3 sequences, and roughly 32% of those were seen once. The ten most abundant clones make up 4% to 5.5% of the sample.

The paper as a whole reports these results and caveats: Some motif variants were previously reported in synovial fluid and blood of reactive arthritis patients, suggesting common disease-initiation mechanisms. In peripheral blood, the disease-linked clones were found at relatively low frequencies and had a CD8+ phenotype. According to the report, matched synovial fluid samples from ankylosing spondylitis patients were significantly enriched for the disease-linked clones. Blood from ankylosing spondylitis patients appeared to be characterized by a TCR beta motif made up of several highly homologous amino acid variants.

Sequencing was done on a sample of blood, either unsorted or a sorted T cell fraction (not recorded which). This TCR was sampled from a male donor with ankylosing spondylitis or in good health (not recorded which). The sequence links TRBV20-1 to TRBJ2-2; TRBD1 matches 9 bases in the middle. In nucleotide form, the sequence is TGCAGTGCCAAAACTCCGGGACAGGGAAAGGGCTGGAGGACCGGGGAGCTGTTTTTT. Its product reads: CSAKTPGQGKGWRTGELFF.